One sample yielded the 17 T cell receptor beta chains listed below, sequenced in a study of blood T cell repertoires in COVID-19. Method: immunoSEQ multiplex PCR; TCRdb's copy keeps in-frame clones and lacks some. The data hold just under 65,000 clones, with 65% to 85% observed a single time. The sample comprised peripheral blood. All receptors come from a human donor in a cohort sampled during active COVID-19.

V is TRBV7-2 and J is TRBJ2-5; D is uncertain. The germline gives CDR1 SGHTA, CDR2 FQGNSA. The CDR3 spans 14 residues. V was pared by 3 bases and J by 2 bases, with 10 bases between. The CDR3 spells CASSFQRGQETQYF. The CDR3 bases are TGTGCCAGCAGCTTCCAGCGAGGACAAGAGACCCAGTACTTC.

This chain links TRBV14 with TRBJ2-1, with D possibly TRBD1 on 6 matching bases. Germline-derived CDR1 and CDR2 are SGHDN and FVKESK. The CDR3 length is 12 residues. V lost 1 base and J 11 bases, leaving 9 bases between the germline ends. Here the CDR3 DNA reads TGTGCCAGCAGCCAAGCCGGGACAAAGCAGTTCTTC. Its protein is CASSQAGTKQFF.

The V gene is TRBV7-6, the J gene TRBJ1-1; D unresolved. The CDR3 totals 15 residues. Germline V gene lookup returns CDR1 SGHVS and CDR2 FNYEAQ. The germline V and J ends were trimmed by 5 bases and 1 base, with 14 bases remaining between them. CDR3 loop: CASSLLDTGNTEAFF. The CDR3 DNA follows: TGTGCCAGCAGCCTATTAGATACGGGGAACACTGAAGCTTTCTTT.

The V gene is TRBV3-1 (or the pseudogene TRBV3-2), the J gene TRBJ2-1; D remains unclear. Trimming removed 0 bases from V and 2 bases from J, with 11 bases in between. The germline V gene encodes CDR1 LGHDT and CDR2 YNNKEL (reference sequence). The CDR3 has 16 amino acids. The CDR3 region is CASSQDREAAYNEQFF. The CDR3, as DNA: TGTGCCAGCAGCCAAGATCGCGAGGCCGCCTACAATGAGCAGTTCTTC.

V usage is TRBV6-2 or TRBV6-3 and J usage is TRBJ2-2, with TRBD1 as a possible D gene (6 bases). This CDR3 has 16 amino acids. V lost 6 bases to trimming and J lost 6 bases, with 20 bases between them. Looked up from germline, CDR1 is MNHEY and CDR2 is SVGEGT. CDR3 region: CASSLQGRSLPGELFF. CDR3 nucleotides: TGTGCCAGCAGCCTGCAGGGGCGAAGTTTGCCCGGGGAGCTGTTTTTT.

This clone was counted once. The chain has TRBV5-8 and TRBJ1-6, with no clear D. Per the germline V gene, CDR1 is SGHTS and CDR2 is YDEGEE. Trimming removed 5 bases at V and 10 bases at J, with 19 bases between. The length of the CDR3 is 15 residues. The CDR3 DNA reads as TGTGCCAGCAGTTTACAAGACCCAAGGAGCTCACCCCTCCACTTT. Its translation is CASSLQDPRSSPLHF.

The chain combines TRBV5-4 with TRBJ2-1; 11 nucleotides agree with TRBD2. The V segment lost 4 bases and the J segment 7 bases; nucleotides outside the gene matches: 13. The CDR3 runs 17 residues. Germline assignment: CDR1 SGHNT and CDR2 YYREEE (reference sequence). In nucleotides, the CDR3 is TGTGCCAGCAGCCGGCCCCAACTAGCGGGAGTGTGGAATGAGCAGTTCTTC. Translation gives CASSRPQLAGVWNEQFF.

This chain connects TRBV6-2 or TRBV6-3 to TRBJ1-2; D may be TRBD1 (5 bases). The germline V and J ends were trimmed by 0 bases and 7 bases, with 15 bases remaining between them. Germline V CDR1 and CDR2: MNHEY, SVGEGT. The CDR3 is made up of 15 amino acids. CDR3 in DNA: TGTGCCAGCAGTTACTCGGCGGCAGGGCTTCGTGGCTACACCTTC. It yields the protein CASSYSAAGLRGYTF.

J is TRBJ2-7 and V is TRBV10-3; 10 bases line up with TRBD2. CDR3 length: 13 amino acids. Germline loops: CDR1 ENHRY, CDR2 SYGVKD. V shed 10 bases and J 3 bases; nucleotides not matched to a gene: 6. CDR3 amino acids: CATTGLANYEQYF. CDR3 bases: TGTGCCACCACGGGACTAGCGAACTACGAGCAGTACTTC.

The V gene is TRBV19, the J gene TRBJ2-5, with 7 bases aligning to TRBD2. The CDR3 is made up of 12 amino acids. The V and J ends lost 11 bases and 5 bases, in that order; junction bases with no gene match: 8. Germline V lookup: CDR1 LNHDA, CDR2 SQIVND (reference sequence). The CDR3 spells CAVAGVDETQYF. DNA for the CDR3: TGTGCCGTGGCGGGAGTAGATGAGACCCAGTACTTC. Looking up the rest from reference TRBV19 and TRBJ2-5 gives the full variable domain: DGGITQSPKYLFRKEGQNVTLSCEQNLNHDAMYWYRQDPGQGLRLIYYSQIVNDFQKGDIAEGYSVSREKKESFPLTVTSAQKNPTAFYLCAVAGVDETQYFGPGTRLLVL.

The gene calls are TRBV5-1 and TRBJ2-7, with 8 positions matching TRBD1. The CDR3 has 14 residues. Germline CDR1 reads SGHRS; CDR2 reads YFSETQ. J lost 5 bases, V lost 5 bases, and 9 bases had no gene match. The CDR3 bases are TGCGCCAGCAGACCTGAGACAGGGGTGGACGAGCAGTACTTC. Translated: CASRPETGVDEQYF.

The chain uses TRBV9 and TRBJ2-2, with TRBD2 as a possible D gene (6 bases). This CDR3 is built from 14 residues. Trimming pared 2 bases from V and 1 base from J, leaving 6 bases between. Germline assignment: CDR1 SGDLS and CDR2 YYNGEE. CDR3 residues: CASSVGGNTGELFF. CDR3 bases: TGTGCCAGCAGCGTGGGGGGGAACACCGGGGAGCTGTTTTTT. Filled out from reference TRBV9 and TRBJ2-2, the complete variable domain reads DSGVTQTPKHLITATGQRVTLRCSPRSGDLSVYWYQQSLDQGLQFLIQYYNGEERAKGNILERFSAQQFPDLHSELNLSSLELGDSALYFCASSVGGNTGELFFGEGSRLTVL.

CDR3 sequence reads: CSVEGGSRGQTQYF. CDR3 coding DNA: TGCAGCGTTGAAGGGGGTTCGAGGGGACAGACGCAGTATTTT. This rearrangement joins TRBV29-1 to TRBJ2-3, with TRBD1 matching over 7 bases. Germline V lookup: CDR1 SQVTM, CDR2 ANQGSEA. V shed 1 base, J shed 9 bases, and the junction held 10 bases outside the gene matches. This CDR3 comprises 14 residues.

This clone was counted between two and nine times. The CDR3 bases are TGTGCCAGCTCCCCCCTGGGACAAACCGGGGGCTACACCTTC. Translated, it gives CASSPLGQTGGYTF. The gene calls are TRBV2 and TRBJ1-2, with a weak D call TRBD1 (6 bases). Germline lookup yields CDR1 SNHLY and CDR2 FYNNEI. The length of the CDR3 is 14 residues. V was pared by 8 bases and J by 8 bases, with 21 bases between.

The J gene is TRBJ2-5, the V gene TRBV10-3; 11 nucleotides agree with TRBD1. V lost 5 bases, J lost 5 bases, and 4 bases stayed unmatched. This CDR3 has 14 residues. Germline loops: CDR1 ENHRY, CDR2 SYGVKD. CDR3 loop: CAISWTGGAETQYF. The CDR3 coding sequence is TGTGCCATCAGTTGGACAGGGGGCGCGGAGACCCAGTACTTC.

This chain joins TRBV2 and TRBJ1-2; no reliable D call. This CDR3 spans 12 amino acids. Germline CDR1 SNHLY, CDR2 FYNNEI. The V end lost 3 bases, the J end lost 2 bases, and 4 bases lay between the germline ends. In DNA form, the CDR3 reads TGTGCCAGCAGTGAGACAAACTATGGCTACACCTTC. Its protein product is CASSETNYGYTF.

The gene calls are TRBV6-5 and TRBJ1-6, with D possibly TRBD1 on 5 matching bases. The CDR3 runs 15 residues. The germline V gene encodes CDR1 MNHEY and CDR2 SVGAGI. Trimming took off 0 bases at V and 8 bases at J, with 11 bases between the two ends. The CDR3 DNA sequence: TGTGCCAGCAGTTACTCGGCAGGGCTGGATTCACCCCTCCACTTT. Its translation is CASSYSAGLDSPLHF.